This T cell receptor beta chain was profiled in a study of regulatory T cells in long-lasting Graves disease. Investigators prepared the TCR beta libraries by applying iRepertoire HTBI primers and Arm-PCR of CDR3 regions. TCRdb recomputed calls from the multiplex PCR reads with MiXCR, one row per CDR3 protein. The top ten clones hold over 7.5% of a sample with hundreds of thousands of distinct CDR3 sequences, less than 25% of them seen once. The CDR3 contains 11 residues. The V gene lost 1 base and the J gene lost 7 bases, with 4 bases spanning the gap. Germline V gene sequence: CDR1 LGHDT, CDR2 YNNKEL (reference sequence). Time point here: persistent/refractory GD, antithyroid drugs over 5 years with positive TRAb. Scientists built the TCR library using RNA that was extracted from PBMCs.

The receptor's source is a female donor with Graves disease. J is TRBJ2-5 and V is TRBV3-1; D is unclear. Specimen: peripheral blood mononuclear cells (PBMCs), collected when the disease was refractory, from a patient treated with antithyroid drugs. CDR3 in DNA: TGTGCCAGCAGCCAAGTGGCGACCCAGTACTTC. Its translation is CASSQVATQYF.